The rows below give T cell receptor beta chains drawn from one sample of a study of tumor-infiltrating lymphocytes in localized non-small cell lung cancer. Here immunoSEQ multiplex PCR was the method, and the copy in TCRdb shows in-frame clones only, minus some. The sample records about 9,600 clones, about 75% being singletons. The specimen was uninvolved lung tissue not adjacent to the tumor. The receptors were sampled from a human donor with non-small cell lung cancer. Both conserved end residues are part of each CDR3. D genes are given only for firm matches. Clone size is given for some rows only: seen once, a few or many times, or a class if the clone is expanded.

CASSFDGGYGYTF	TGCGCCAGCAGTTTCGACGGCGGCTATGGCTACACCTTC	TRBV5-1	TRBJ1-2	.	.
CASSLLVTGANVLTF	TGCGCCAGCAGCCTCCTCGTAACTGGGGCCAACGTCCTGACTTTC	TRBV5-1	TRBJ2-6	.	.
CASSPRGQGGTGELFF	TGTGCCAGCAGCCCCCGCGGACAGGGTGGCACCGGGGAGCTGTTTTTT	TRBV6-6	TRBJ2-2	.	TRBD1
CASSLGHQKGTEAFF	TGTGCCAGCAGCTTAGGACACCAGAAGGGCACTGAAGCTTTCTTT	TRBV11-2	TRBJ1-1	once	.
CASSLGAVSTDTQYF	TGTGCCAGCAGCTTGGGGGCAGTTAGCACAGATACGCAGTATTTT	TRBV5-6	TRBJ2-3	.	.
CASITRGGSGNTIYF	TGTGCCAGCATAACCCGAGGGGGCTCTGGAAACACCATATATTTT	TRBV6-6	TRBJ1-3	.	.
CASRQGAKEKLFF	TGTGCCAGTCGACAGGGGGCGAAAGAAAAACTGTTTTTT	TRBV19	TRBJ1-4	.	TRBD1
CASSRGGDRGSGYTF	TGCGCCAGCAGCCGCGGCGGCGACAGGGGGAGTGGCTACACCTTC	TRBV5-1	TRBJ1-2	once	TRBD1
CASSLAGMTYEQYF	TGTGCCAGCAGTTTAGCGGGGATGACCTACGAGCAGTACTTC	TRBV6-1	TRBJ2-7	.	TRBD2
CASSSGSLSTGELFF	TGTGCCAGCAGTTCGGGGAGCCTGAGCACCGGGGAGCTGTTTTTT	TRBV2	TRBJ2-2	once	.
CAWSAPNRVLFF	TGTGCCTGGAGTGCCCCAAACAGGGTTCTGTTTTTT	TRBV30	TRBJ1-4	.	.
CASSLARGRVPEAFF	TGTGCCAGCAGCTTGGCTAGGGGGCGCGTCCCTGAAGCTTTCTTT	TRBV5-6	TRBJ1-1	.	TRBD1
CASSLGTVVETQYF	TGTGCCAGCAGCTTAGGGACTGTCGTAGAGACCCAGTACTTC	TRBV7-3	TRBJ2-5	.	.
CATSGSIRDPRYGYTF	TGTGCCACCAGCGGAAGCATCCGGGACCCCCGGTATGGCTACACCTTC	TRBV15	TRBJ1-2	medium-sized	.
CASSFGQGTTNYGYTF	TGTGCCAGCAGTTTTGGACAGGGGACAACTAACTATGGCTACACCTTC	TRBV5-4	TRBJ1-2	.	TRBD1
CATRGRGYNSPLHF	TGCGCCACCAGGGGCAGAGGCTATAATTCACCCCTCCACTTT	TRBV10-1	TRBJ1-6	.	.
CASSSGLAGLGETQYF	TGTGCCAGCAGCTCCGGACTAGCGGGACTGGGGGAGACCCAGTACTTC	TRBV7-3	TRBJ2-5	.	TRBD2
CASSPGDANTGELFF	TGTGCCAGTAGCCCGGGGGATGCGAACACCGGGGAGCTGTTTTTT	TRBV19	TRBJ2-2	.	.
CASSWSGANQPQHF	TGTGCCAGTAGTTGGTCAGGGGCTAATCAGCCCCAGCATTTT	TRBV19	TRBJ1-5	.	.
CASSLGLASTDTQYF	TGTGCCAGCAGCCTCGGACTAGCTAGCACAGATACGCAGTATTTT	TRBV11-2	TRBJ2-3	.	TRBD2
CASSSSRQGTSEAFF	TGCGCCAGCAGCTCCTCTAGACAGGGGACAAGTGAAGCTTTCTTT	TRBV5-1	TRBJ1-1	.	TRBD1
CASSIEGSGANVLTF	TGTGCCAGTAGTATAGAGGGATCTGGGGCCAACGTCCTGACTTTC	TRBV19	TRBJ2-6	.	.
CASSPGLVEGYEQYF	TGTGCCAGCAGTCCCGGTCTGGTAGAGGGGTACGAGCAGTACTTC	TRBV28	TRBJ2-7	.	.
CASSMGMGQTDTQYF	TGTGCCAGTAGTATGGGGATGGGACAAACAGATACGCAGTATTTT	TRBV19	TRBJ2-3	.	.
CASSDPGQGYYEQYF	TGTGCCAGCAGTGACCCGGGACAGGGGTACTACGAGCAGTACTTC	TRBV6-1	TRBJ2-7	.	TRBD1
CASSLAPPGEQYF	TGTGCCAGCAGCTTAGCCCCGCCGGGTGAGCAGTACTTC	TRBV7-2	TRBJ2-7	.	.
CASSSTTGVDEQYF	TGTGCCAGCAGCTCTACGACAGGGGTTGACGAGCAGTACTTC	TRBV7-8	TRBJ2-7	.	TRBD1
CASSFRRNQETQYF	TGTGCCAGCAGCTTCCGACGGAACCAAGAGACCCAGTACTTC	TRBV7-2	TRBJ2-5	.	.
CASTMGGTNQPQHF	TGTGCCAGTACCATGGGAGGTACCAATCAGCCCCAGCATTTT	TRBV19	TRBJ1-5	once	.
CASSLAGVGETQYF	TGCGCCAGCAGCTTGGCCGGGGTAGGAGAGACCCAGTACTTC	TRBV5-1	TRBJ2-5	.	.
CASSHARGGRRETQYF	TGTGCCAGCAGCCATGCCCGGGGGGGTCGGAGGGAGACCCAGTACTTC	TRBV5-6	TRBJ2-5	few	TRBD2
CSVVGGLVDQYF	TGCAGCGTTGTAGGGGGACTAGTCGACCAGTACTTC	TRBV29-1	TRBJ2-5	.	TRBD2
CASSAVNTGELFF	TGTGCCAGCTCGGCGGTGAACACCGGGGAGCTGTTTTTT	TRBV28	TRBJ2-2	few	.
CASRRMRGVYEKLFF	TGTGCCAGCAGAAGAATGAGGGGAGTATATGAAAAACTGTTTTTT	TRBV6-1	TRBJ1-4	once	.
CASSPRTSGSPGELFF	TGTGCCAGCAGCCCCAGGACTAGCGGGAGTCCCGGGGAGCTGTTTTTT	TRBV7-2	TRBJ2-2	.	TRBD2
CASMQAADRLYGYTF	TGCGCCAGCATGCAGGCGGCCGACAGGCTCTATGGCTACACCTTC	TRBV4-1	TRBJ1-2	.	.
CASRLGGSGELFF	TGTGCCAGCAGGCTGGGGGGTAGCGGGGAGCTGTTTTTT	TRBV27	TRBJ2-2	.	.